Only a few counts were recorded for the clone carrying this T cell receptor beta chain. The target antigen is unknown. The data were obtained in a study of metastatic and nonmetastatic thyroid tumors. The wider study: Across peripheral blood and tumor or nodule tissue samples taken from malignant and benign thyroid patients, the repertoires were compared with one another.

Authors' processing steps: CDR3 differences across clinicopathological groups were used to build a distant-metastasis classifier for papillary thyroid cancer. MiXCR reprocessed the PCR reads for TCRdb. The V and J calls, along with clone size, are taken from TCRdb and not from the paper's own processing. The table has roughly 65,000 clones, approximately 14% seen once. Study-level findings and limits: Within blood and tumor, benign nodules reportedly had significantly lower TCR beta diversity than malignant thyroid tumors did.

Every patient underwent thyroid surgery untreated. The receptor was isolated from a male donor with papillary thyroid cancer or a benign thyroid nodule (not recorded which). Some clones in this sample may be carry-over from other donors' samples. Sequencing was done on a sample of blood.

For the CDR3, the DNA is TGTGCCAGCAGTGAAGTAGGGCGGGAGGCCTACGAGCAGTACTTC. Protein sequence: CASSEVGREAYEQYF. The chain is built from TRBV6-1 and TRBJ2-7, with TRBD2 matching over 8 bases. J was trimmed by 2 bases and V by 1 base; bases with no gene match: 4. Per the germline V gene, CDR1 is MNHNS and CDR2 is SASEGT. CDR3 length: 15 amino acids.